This entry lists 16 T cell receptor beta chains sequenced from one sample in a study of molecular identifiers for immune sequencing clone quantification. TCRdb itself ran the PCR reads through MiXCR, one entry per CDR3 protein. The data contain about 640,000 distinct CDR3 sequences, 15% to 20% of them singletons. The material sequenced was naive CD8+ T cells from blood, with Jurkat cell RNA spiked in. Noted subset: FACS-sorted CD8+CD4-CCR7+CD45RA+ naive T cells. Receptors were obtained from a human donor in good health. Some libraries in this study had Jurkat cell RNA spiked in.

The table lists this clonotype with many counts. This chain joins TRBV29-1 and TRBJ2-7; tentative D call: TRBD2 (5 bases). V dropped 5 bases and J dropped 2 bases, with 16 bases sitting between them. In germline, CDR1 is SQVTM, CDR2 ANQGSEA. This CDR3 comprises 14 residues. In DNA form, the CDR3 reads TGCAGCGTTTTACTAGTACCAAGTCCCTACGAGCAGTACTTC. Residues: CSVLLVPSPYEQYF.

This clonotype showed up just a few times. A much larger clone lies one base from this, so it may be a read error. This rearrangement joins TRBV6-5 to TRBJ2-7; possibly TRBD1 or TRBD2 for D (5 bases each). The CDR3 runs to 13 residues. V was pared by 2 bases and J by 6 bases, with 11 bases between. Germline CDR1 reads MNHEY; CDR2 reads SVGAGI. This CDR3 reads CASSYNRGAEQYF. The DNA for the CDR3 is TGTGCCAGCAGTTACAACCGGGGCGCCGAGCAGTACTTC.

The chain has TRBV18 and TRBJ1-4; D not certain. The CDR3 has 14 amino acids. V lost 5 bases to trimming and J lost 8 bases, with 15 bases between them. The germline gives CDR1 KGHSH, CDR2 LQKENI. CDR3 coding DNA: TGTGCCAGCTCATCTGCTAGGAGGAACGAAAAACTGTTTTTT. It encodes CASSSARRNEKLFF. Variable domain in full (rest from reference TRBV18 and TRBJ1-4): NAGVMQNPRHLVRRRGQEARLRCSPMKGHSHVYWYRQLPEEGLKFMVYLQKENIIDESGMPKERFSAEFPKEGPSILRIQQVVRGDSAAYFCASSSARRNEKLFFGSGTQLSVL.

This clonotype was observed at least ten times. The V call is TRBV28, the J call TRBJ1-1, with 8 bases identical to TRBD1. CDR1 and CDR2 (germline): MDHEN, SYDVKM. J lost 0 bases, V lost 1 base, and 1 base had no gene match. This CDR3 comprises 15 residues. CDR3 in amino acids: CASSLYRGVNTEAFF. CDR3 nucleotide sequence: TGTGCCAGCAGTTTATACAGGGGGGTGAACACTGAAGCTTTCTTT.

This clonotype was seen repeatedly, ten times or more. The chain has TRBV2 and TRBJ1-6; no firm D call. The CDR3 totals 14 residues. Trimming pared 8 bases from V and 7 bases from J, leaving 15 bases between. Looked up from germline, CDR1 is SNHLY and CDR2 is FYNNEI. Here the CDR3 DNA reads TGTGCCAGCGGTCCTTTCACGGCGAATTCACCCCTCCACTTT. Its protein is CASGPFTANSPLHF.

Remarks on this clonotype: This may be a read error: a much more frequent sequence differs by one nucleotide. Likely a read error: the CDR3 ends without its conserved phenylalanine or tryptophan. The DNA for the CDR3 is TGTGCCAGCAGTTTATCCGGACCCACCACGGAGACCCAGTACCTC. Its translation: CASSLSGPTTETQYL. V and J are TRBV27 and TRBJ2-5; D uncertain. CDR1 is MNHEY and CDR2 is SMNVEV in the germline V gene (reference sequence). Trimming cost V 0 bases and J 5 bases, with 13 bases left between them. The CDR3 contains 15 residues.

About this clonotype itself: This may come from a read error, since a much larger clone is one base off. The V and J genes are TRBV4-1 and TRBJ2-1; the D gene is possibly TRBD2 (6 bases). CDR1 is MGHRA, CDR2 YSYEKL, per germline. Trimming left V 0 bases short and J 7 bases short, with 16 bases between. The length of the CDR3 is 16 residues. CDR3 sequence: CASSQESREGSNEQFF. In nucleotides, the CDR3 is TGCGCCAGCAGCCAAGAATCGCGGGAAGGGTCGAATGAGCAGTTCTTC.

As to this clonotype: This may be a read error: a much more frequent sequence differs by one nucleotide. The V gene is TRBV7-3, the J gene TRBJ2-5, with 7 nucleotides matching TRBD2. There are 16 residues in the CDR3. Looked up from germline, CDR1 is SGHTA and CDR2 is FQGTGA. J was trimmed by 2 bases and V by 5 bases; bases with no gene match: 11. The chain's CDR3 is CASSKGLVGRQETQYF. The CDR3 DNA sequence: TGTGCCAGCAGCAAAGGACTAGTGGGAAGACAAGAGACCCAGTACTTC.

This clonotype showed up just once. V gene TRBV27 combines with J gene TRBJ2-5; weak D call: TRBD2 (6 bases). This CDR3 contains 14 residues. V lost 5 bases and J 5 bases, leaving 15 bases between the germline ends. Germline V CDR1 and CDR2: MNHEY, SMNVEV (reference sequence). The CDR3 loop is CASSPSAGWETQYF. CDR3 nucleotide sequence: TGTGCCAGCAGTCCTTCCGCGGGGTGGGAGACCCAGTACTTC.

This chain links TRBV11-2 with TRBJ1-2, with D unclear. Germline V gives CDR1 SGHAT, CDR2 FQNNGV. V lost 2 bases, J lost 5 bases, and 6 bases lay in between. CDR3 size: 12 residues. For the CDR3, the DNA is TGTGCCAGCAGCTTACAGGAGTATGGCTACACCTTC. Its protein product is CASSLQEYGYTF.

The sample holds a few counts of this clonotype. The chain is built from TRBV25-1 and TRBJ1-1; 9 nucleotides align to TRBD1. Looked up from germline, CDR1 is MGHDK and CDR2 is SYGVNS. The CDR3 length is 14 residues. Trimming removed 8 bases from V and 2 bases from J; junction bases left unmatched: 6. The CDR3 loop reads CASEQTGGNTEAFF. The CDR3 DNA reads as TGTGCCAGCGAACAAACAGGGGGCAACACTGAAGCTTTCTTT.

For this clonotype: A much larger clone differs by one base, so this may be a read error. The final CDR3 position lacks the conserved phenylalanine or tryptophan, pointing to a likely read error. The chain recombines TRBV7-2 with TRBJ2-7; D could derive from TRBD1 or TRBD2 (5 bases each). This CDR3 contains 15 residues. Germline V lookup: CDR1 SGHTA, CDR2 FQGNSA. The ends were cut back, 5 bases at V and 5 bases at J, with 19 bases in the middle. The CDR3 spells CASSRPTRGYHEQYL. The CDR3 DNA is TGTGCCAGCAGCCGTCCAACGAGGGGCTACCACGAGCAGTACCTC.

The table lists this clonotype with many counts. V and J are TRBV4-3 and TRBJ2-7; TRBD2 matches at 8 bases. The length of the CDR3 is 15 residues. The junction had 8 bases not matched to a gene; V was cut back by 3 bases and J by 4 bases. The germline V gene has CDR1 LGHNA and CDR2 YSLEER. CDR3 nucleotides: TGCGCCAGCAGCCAGGGATGGGCTAGCGGGTACGAGCAGTACTTC. The encoded protein is CASSQGWASGYEQYF.

This clonotype has at least ten counts. The gene calls are TRBV21-1 and TRBJ1-2; the D call TRBD1 from the table was never checked on the DNA. TRBV21-1 is annotated as a pseudogene. This CDR3 is 17 amino acids long. The CDR3 DNA reads as TGTGCCAGCAGCATAAGAGGGAAAGGGGGCGACGACTATGGCTACACCTTC. Protein sequence: CASSIRGKGGDDYGYTF.

This clonotype was seen ten or more times. The chain combines TRBV4-3 with TRBJ2-7; perhaps D is TRBD1 or TRBD2 (6 bases each). CDR1 is LGHNA, CDR2 YSLEER, per germline. The CDR3 contains 15 residues. With 1 base removed from V and 3 bases from J, the gap between germline ends came to 13 bases. CDR3 DNA: TGCGCCAGCAGCCAAGGTAGGGGGGACCTCTACGAGCAGTACTTC. The encoded protein is CASSQGRGDLYEQYF.

This clonotype showed up many times. This chain's CDR3 is CASSLGIRYTF. The CDR3 DNA reads as TGTGCCAGCAGTCTAGGGATTCGCTACACCTTC. The rearrangement links TRBV12-3 or TRBV12-4 to TRBJ1-2; unclear D gene. V was shortened by 5 bases and J by 9 bases, with 10 bases between the two germline ends. The CDR3 has 11 amino acids.